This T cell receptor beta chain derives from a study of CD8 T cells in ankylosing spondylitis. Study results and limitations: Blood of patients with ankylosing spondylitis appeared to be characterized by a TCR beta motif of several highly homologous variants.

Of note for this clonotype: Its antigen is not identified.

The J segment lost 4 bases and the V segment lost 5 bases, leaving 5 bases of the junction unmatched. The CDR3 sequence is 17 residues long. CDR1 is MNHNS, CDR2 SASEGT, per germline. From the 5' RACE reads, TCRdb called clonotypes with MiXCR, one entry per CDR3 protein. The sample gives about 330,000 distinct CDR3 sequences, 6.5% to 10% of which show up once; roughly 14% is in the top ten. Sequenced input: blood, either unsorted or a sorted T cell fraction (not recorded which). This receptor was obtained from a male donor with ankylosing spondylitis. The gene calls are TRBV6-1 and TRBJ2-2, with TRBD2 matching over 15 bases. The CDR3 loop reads CASSPGLAGGPTGELFF. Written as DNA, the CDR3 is TGTGCCAGCAGTCCCGGACTAGCGGGAGGGCCCACCGGGGAGCTGTTTTTT.